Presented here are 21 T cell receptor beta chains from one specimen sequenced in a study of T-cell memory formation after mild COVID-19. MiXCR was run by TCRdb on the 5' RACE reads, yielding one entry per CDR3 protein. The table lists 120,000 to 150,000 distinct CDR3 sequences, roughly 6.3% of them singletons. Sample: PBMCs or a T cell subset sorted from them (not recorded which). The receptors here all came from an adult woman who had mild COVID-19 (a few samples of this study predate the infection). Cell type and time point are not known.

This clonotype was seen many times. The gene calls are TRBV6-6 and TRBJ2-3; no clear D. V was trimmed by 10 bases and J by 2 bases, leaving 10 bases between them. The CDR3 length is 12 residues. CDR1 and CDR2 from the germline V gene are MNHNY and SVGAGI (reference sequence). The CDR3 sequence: CANRPPTDTQYF. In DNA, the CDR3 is TGTGCCAACCGGCCCCCCACAGATACGCAGTATTTT.

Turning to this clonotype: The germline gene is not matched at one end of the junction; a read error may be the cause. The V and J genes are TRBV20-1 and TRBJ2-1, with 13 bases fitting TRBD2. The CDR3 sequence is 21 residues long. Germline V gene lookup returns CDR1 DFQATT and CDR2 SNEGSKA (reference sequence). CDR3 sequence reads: CSARDRSSFRLAGGSFNEQFF. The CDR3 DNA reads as TGCAGTGCTAGAGATCGGTCAAGTTTTAGACTAGCGGGGGGCTCCTTCAATGAGCAGTTCTTC.

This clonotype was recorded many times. The CDR3, as DNA: TGTGCCAGCAGTGAGACCAGCGGCAATCAGCCCCAGCATTTT. Translating it yields CASSETSGNQPQHF. The chain carries TRBV2 and TRBJ1-5, with no clear D. From germline, CDR1 is SNHLY and CDR2 FYNNEI. There are 14 residues in the CDR3. V shed 3 bases and J shed 2 bases, with 8 bases lying between them. The variable domain in full, completed from reference TRBV2 and TRBJ1-5, reads EPEVTQTPSHQVTQMGQEVILRCVPISNHLYFYWYRQILGQKVEFLVSFYNNEISEKSEIFDDQFSVERPDGSNFTLKIRSTKLEDSAMYFCASSETSGNQPQHFGDGTRLSIL.

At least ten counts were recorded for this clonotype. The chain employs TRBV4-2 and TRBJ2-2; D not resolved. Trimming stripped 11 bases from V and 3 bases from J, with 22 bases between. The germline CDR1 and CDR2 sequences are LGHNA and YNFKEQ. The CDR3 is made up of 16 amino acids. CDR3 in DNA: TGTGCCTCCAGCACCCGACTCGCTGGGGACACCGGGGAGCTGTTTTTT. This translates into CASSTRLAGDTGELFF.

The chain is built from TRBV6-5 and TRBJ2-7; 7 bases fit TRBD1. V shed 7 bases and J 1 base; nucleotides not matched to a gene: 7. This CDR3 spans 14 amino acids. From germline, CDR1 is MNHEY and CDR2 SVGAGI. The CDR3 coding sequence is TGTGCCAGCAAACCATACAGGGGATCCTACGAGCAGTACTTC. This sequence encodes CASKPYRGSYEQYF.

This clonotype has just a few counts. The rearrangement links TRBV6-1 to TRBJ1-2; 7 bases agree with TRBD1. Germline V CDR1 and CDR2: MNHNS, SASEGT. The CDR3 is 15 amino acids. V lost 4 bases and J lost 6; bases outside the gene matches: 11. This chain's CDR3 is CASSGKTGWIDGYTF. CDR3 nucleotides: TGTGCCAGCAGTGGTAAGACAGGGTGGATTGATGGCTACACCTTC.

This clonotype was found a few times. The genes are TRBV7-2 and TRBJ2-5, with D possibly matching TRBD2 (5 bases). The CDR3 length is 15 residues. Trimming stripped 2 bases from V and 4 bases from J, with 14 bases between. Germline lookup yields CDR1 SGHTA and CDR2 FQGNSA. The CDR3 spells CASSLSWSGPETQYF. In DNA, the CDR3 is TGTGCCAGCAGCTTATCCTGGAGCGGACCAGAGACCCAGTACTTC. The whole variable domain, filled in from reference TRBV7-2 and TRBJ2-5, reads GAGVSQSPSNKVTEKGKDVELRCDPISGHTALYWYRQSLGQGLEFLIYFQGNSAPDKSGLPSDRFSAERTGGSVSTLTIQRTQQEDSAVYLCASSLSWSGPETQYFGPGTRLLVL.

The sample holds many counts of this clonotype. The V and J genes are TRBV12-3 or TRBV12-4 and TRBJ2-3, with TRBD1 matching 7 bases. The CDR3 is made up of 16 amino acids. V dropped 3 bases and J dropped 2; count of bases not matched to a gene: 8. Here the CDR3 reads CASSFAAGGDTDTQYF. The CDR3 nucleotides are TGTGCCAGCAGTTTTGCGGCAGGGGGAGACACAGATACGCAGTATTTT.

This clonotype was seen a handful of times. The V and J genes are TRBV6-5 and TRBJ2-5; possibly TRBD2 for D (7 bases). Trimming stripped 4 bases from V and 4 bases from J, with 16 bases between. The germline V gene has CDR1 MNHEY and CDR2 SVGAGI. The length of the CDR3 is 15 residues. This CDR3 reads CASSWEGVGRETQYF. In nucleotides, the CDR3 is TGTGCCAGCAGTTGGGAGGGGGTAGGGAGAGAGACCCAGTACTTC.

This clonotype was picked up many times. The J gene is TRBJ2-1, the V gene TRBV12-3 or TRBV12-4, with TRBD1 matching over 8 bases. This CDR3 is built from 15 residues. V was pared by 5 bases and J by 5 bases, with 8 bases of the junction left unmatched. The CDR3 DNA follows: TGTGCCAGCAGTCTAGGACAGGGCTGGGACAATGAGCAGTTCTTC. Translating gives CASSLGQGWDNEQFF.

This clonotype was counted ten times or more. CDR3 coding DNA: TGTGCCAGCAGCCCAGTGGGACTAGCGGCCCCAGCAGATACGCAGTATTTT. This gives the protein CASSPVGLAAPADTQYF. The chain couples TRBV7-2 to TRBJ2-3; 11 bases match TRBD2. CDR1 SGHTA and CDR2 FQGNSA come from the germline V gene. The J segment lost 4 bases and the V segment lost 5 bases, leaving 11 bases of the junction unmatched. The length of the CDR3 is 17 residues.

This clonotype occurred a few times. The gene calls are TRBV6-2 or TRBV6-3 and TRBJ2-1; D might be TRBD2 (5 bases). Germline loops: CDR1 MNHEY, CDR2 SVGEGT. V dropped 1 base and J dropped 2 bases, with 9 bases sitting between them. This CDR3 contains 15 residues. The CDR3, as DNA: TGTGCCAGCAGTTACTACGGGGTTACCTACAATGAGCAGTTCTTC. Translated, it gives CASSYYGVTYNEQFF.

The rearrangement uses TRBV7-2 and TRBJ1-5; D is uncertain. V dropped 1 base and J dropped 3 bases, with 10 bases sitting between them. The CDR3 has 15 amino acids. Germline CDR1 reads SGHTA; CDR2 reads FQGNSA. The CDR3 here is CASSLVRVANQPQHF. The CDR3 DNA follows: TGTGCCAGCAGCTTAGTACGGGTGGCCAATCAGCCCCAGCATTTT.

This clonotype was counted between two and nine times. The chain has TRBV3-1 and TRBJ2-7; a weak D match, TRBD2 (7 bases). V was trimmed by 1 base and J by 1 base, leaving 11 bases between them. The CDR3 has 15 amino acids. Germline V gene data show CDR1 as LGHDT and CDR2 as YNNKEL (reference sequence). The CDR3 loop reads CASSQVGGGSYEQYF. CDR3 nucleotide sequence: TGTGCCAGCAGCCAAGTGGGAGGGGGATCCTACGAGCAGTACTTC.

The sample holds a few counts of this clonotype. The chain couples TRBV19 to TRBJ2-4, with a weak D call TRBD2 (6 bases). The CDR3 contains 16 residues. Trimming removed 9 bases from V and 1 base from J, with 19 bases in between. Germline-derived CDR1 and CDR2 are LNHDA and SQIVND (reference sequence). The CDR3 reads CASTRDTRDAKNIQYF. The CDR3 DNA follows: TGTGCCAGCACGCGGGATACTCGGGATGCCAAAAACATTCAGTACTTC. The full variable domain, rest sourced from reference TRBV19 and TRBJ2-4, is DGGITQSPKYLFRKEGQNVTLSCEQNLNHDAMYWYRQDPGQGLRLIYYSQIVNDFQKGDIAEGYSVSREKKESFPLTVTSAQKNPTAFYLCASTRDTRDAKNIQYFGAGTRLSVL.

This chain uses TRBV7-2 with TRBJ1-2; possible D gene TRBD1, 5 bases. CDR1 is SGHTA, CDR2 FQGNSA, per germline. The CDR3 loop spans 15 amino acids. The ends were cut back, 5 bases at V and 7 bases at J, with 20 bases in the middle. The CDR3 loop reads CASSPGQGVLSGYTF. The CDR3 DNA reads TGTGCCAGCAGCCCAGGGCAGGGCGTGTTAAGTGGCTACACCTTC.

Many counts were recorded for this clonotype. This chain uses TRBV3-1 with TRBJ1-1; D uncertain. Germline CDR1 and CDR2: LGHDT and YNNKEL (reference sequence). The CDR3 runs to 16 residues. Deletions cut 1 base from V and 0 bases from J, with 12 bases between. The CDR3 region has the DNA TGTGCCAGCAGCCAAGGCCCGAGGAGGCTGAACACTGAAGCTTTCTTT. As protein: CASSQGPRRLNTEAFF.

CDR3 DNA sequence: TGTGCCTGGAGTGCAGGGGGGACTTTGGAGACCCAGTACTTC. This gives the protein CAWSAGGTLETQYF. The chain combines TRBV30 with TRBJ2-5; perhaps TRBD1 as D (7 bases). V was trimmed by 1 base and J by 5 bases, leaving 14 bases between them. The CDR3 has 14 residues. The germline V gene encodes CDR1 GTSNPN and CDR2 SVGIG (reference sequence).

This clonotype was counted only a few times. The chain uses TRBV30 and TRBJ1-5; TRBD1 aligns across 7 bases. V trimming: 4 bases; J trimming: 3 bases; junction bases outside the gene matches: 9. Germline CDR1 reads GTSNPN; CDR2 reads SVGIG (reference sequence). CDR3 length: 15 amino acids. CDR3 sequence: CAWKFAGTDNQPQHF. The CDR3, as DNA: TGTGCCTGGAAGTTTGCCGGGACAGACAATCAGCCCCAGCATTTT.

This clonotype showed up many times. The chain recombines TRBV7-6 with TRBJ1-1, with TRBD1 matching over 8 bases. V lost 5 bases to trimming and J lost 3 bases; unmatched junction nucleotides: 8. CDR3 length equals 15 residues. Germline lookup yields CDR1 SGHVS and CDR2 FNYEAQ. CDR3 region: CASSGTRGPDTEAFF. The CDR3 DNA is TGTGCCAGCAGCGGAACCAGGGGGCCTGACACTGAAGCTTTCTTT.

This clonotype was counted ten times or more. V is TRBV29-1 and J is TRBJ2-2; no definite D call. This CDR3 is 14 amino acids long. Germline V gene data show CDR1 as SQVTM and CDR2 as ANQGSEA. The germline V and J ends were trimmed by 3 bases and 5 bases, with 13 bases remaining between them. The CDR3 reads CSVEARMRTGELFF. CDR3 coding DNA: TGCAGCGTTGAGGCCAGAATGAGAACCGGGGAGCTGTTTTTT.